Listed here are 13 T cell receptor beta chains from one sample, sequenced in a study of blood T cell repertoires in COVID-19. Assay used: immunoSEQ multiplex PCR; TCRdb lists only in-frame clones, some missing. The sample yields a few hundred thousand clones, around 90% seen once. Sequenced input: PBMCs or T cells enriched from blood (not recorded which). The receptors derive from a woman aged 18-29 years with acute COVID-19.

CDR3 residues: CANGGLQRYEQYF. In nucleotides, the CDR3 is TGTGCCAATGGCGGGCTCCAAAGATACGAGCAGTACTTC. The gene calls are TRBV6-5 and TRBJ2-7, with D maybe TRBD2 (5 bases). The CDR3 spans 13 residues. Germline loops: CDR1 MNHEY, CDR2 SVGAGI. V gave up 10 bases and J gave up 4 bases, with 17 bases separating them.

The V and J genes are TRBV28 and TRBJ1-1; TRBD1 is a possible D gene (5 bases). CDR1 and CDR2 (germline): MDHEN, SYDVKM. V was trimmed by 6 bases and J by 6 bases, leaving 11 bases between them. The CDR3 totals 12 residues. The CDR3 is CASSLSRAEAFF. CDR3 DNA: TGTGCCAGCAGCTTGTCCAGGGCTGAAGCTTTCTTT.

This chain links TRBV28 with TRBJ1-2, with D possibly matching TRBD1 (5 bases). The CDR3 runs 14 residues. Per germline, CDR1 MDHEN and CDR2 SYDVKM. V gave up 1 base and J gave up 5 bases, with 11 bases separating them. The CDR3 region is CASSLLGPVYGYTF. As DNA, the CDR3 is TGTGCCAGCAGTTTATTGGGGCCGGTATATGGCTACACCTTC.

The rearrangement joins TRBV5-1 to TRBJ2-5, with 13 nucleotides matching TRBD2. The J segment lost 5 bases and the V segment lost 4 bases, leaving 11 bases of the junction unmatched. The length of the CDR3 is 17 residues. Per germline, CDR1 SGHRS and CDR2 YFSETQ. CDR3 sequence reads: CASSTGWTSGSGETQYF. The CDR3 DNA reads as TGCGCCAGCAGCACAGGATGGACTAGCGGGAGTGGTGAGACCCAGTACTTC.

The chain combines TRBV19 with TRBJ2-2; D possibly corresponds to TRBD1 (5 bases). V lost 5 bases, J lost 7 bases, and 11 bases lay in between. Germline V gene sequence: CDR1 LNHDA, CDR2 SQIVND (reference sequence). CDR3 length equals 13 residues. CDR3 bases: TGTGCCAGTAGTCTCAGGGTTATCGGGGAGCTGTTTTTT. Its protein is CASSLRVIGELFF.

The chain uses TRBV10-1 and TRBJ2-1; 11 positions agree with TRBD2. V lost 8 bases and J lost 2; bases outside the gene matches: 11. This CDR3 is built from 17 residues. Germline CDR1 reads WNHNN; CDR2 reads SYGVQD (reference sequence). CDR3 nucleotides: TGCGCCAGCGGGGGACTAGCGGATTCCCGTACCTACAATGAGCAGTTCTTC. Encoded protein: CASGGLADSRTYNEQFF.

The chain has TRBV5-1 and TRBJ2-1; D is possibly TRBD1 (6 bases). Trimming shortened V by 5 bases and J by 6 bases, and 15 bases separated the two germline ends. The CDR3 spans 14 residues. Germline lookup yields CDR1 SGHRS and CDR2 YFSETQ. The CDR3 DNA reads TGCGCCAGCAGTCTAGAAGGGGGAATCAATGAGCAGTTCTTC. This sequence encodes CASSLEGGINEQFF.

The genes are TRBV18 and TRBJ1-5, with 7 bases that match TRBD1. Germline V gene lookup returns CDR1 KGHSH and CDR2 LQKENI. This CDR3 has 14 residues. The V and J ends lost 4 bases and 3 bases, in that order; junction bases with no gene match: 3. CDR3 sequence (DNA): TGTGCCAGCTCACAGGGACAGCTCAATCAGCCCCAGCATTTT. It yields the protein CASSQGQLNQPQHF.

The V gene is TRBV11-3, the J gene TRBJ2-1; TRBD2 aligns across 7 bases. Trimming cost V 4 bases and J 6 bases; bases outside gene matches: 12. CDR1 and CDR2 from the germline V gene are SGHNT and YENEEA. The length of the CDR3 is 16 residues. CDR3 bases: TGTGCCAGCAGCTCAGAACCGGGAGGCCCGCCCAATGAGCAGTTCTTC. Protein: CASSSEPGGPPNEQFF.

The chain employs TRBV19 and TRBJ2-7; 8 bases match TRBD1. The V gene end was trimmed by 3 bases and the J gene end by 2 bases; junction bases not matched to a gene: 3. This CDR3 spans 14 amino acids. Looked up from germline, CDR1 is LNHDA and CDR2 is SQIVND (reference sequence). CDR3 DNA sequence: TGTGCCAGTAGTATTGACAGGGGAACCTACGAGCAGTACTTC. Amino acids: CASSIDRGTYEQYF.

This chain connects TRBV3-1 (or the pseudogene TRBV3-2) to TRBJ2-1; TRBD2 agrees at 12 bases. V dropped 0 bases and J dropped 7; count of bases not matched to a gene: 7. The germline V gene encodes CDR1 LGHDT and CDR2 YNNKEL (reference sequence). There are 17 residues in the CDR3. CDR3 residues: CASSQERPTSGSNEQFF. CDR3 nucleotide sequence: TGTGCCAGCAGCCAAGAACGCCCGACTAGCGGGAGTAATGAGCAGTTCTTC.

The chain couples TRBV5-1 to TRBJ2-3; 13 bases are shared with TRBD2. Trimming at V came to 7 bases and at J to 0 bases, leaving 11 bases not matched to a gene. The CDR3 totals 18 residues. The germline gives CDR1 SGHRS, CDR2 YFSETQ. As DNA, the CDR3 is TGCGCCAGCGGACACACTAGCGGGAGGGCAAGAAGCACAGATACGCAGTATTTT. Its translation is CASGHTSGRARSTDTQYF. The full variable domain, with the rest looked up from reference TRBV5-1 and TRBJ2-3, is KAGVTQTPRYLIKTRGQQVTLSCSPISGHRSVSWYQQTPGQGLQFLFEYFSETQRNKGNFPGRFSGRQFSNSRSEMNVSTLELGDSALYLCASGHTSGRARSTDTQYFGPGTRLTVL.

The V gene is TRBV29-1, the J gene TRBJ1-1, with 8 bases lining up with TRBD1. Germline V lookup: CDR1 SQVTM, CDR2 ANQGSEA. The junction had 11 bases not matched to a gene; V was cut back by 4 bases and J by 4 bases. The CDR3 runs to 15 residues. For the CDR3, the DNA is TGCAGCGTTGCCCCGGACAGGGCGCTAGGCACTGAAGCTTTCTTT. This encodes CSVAPDRALGTEAFF.